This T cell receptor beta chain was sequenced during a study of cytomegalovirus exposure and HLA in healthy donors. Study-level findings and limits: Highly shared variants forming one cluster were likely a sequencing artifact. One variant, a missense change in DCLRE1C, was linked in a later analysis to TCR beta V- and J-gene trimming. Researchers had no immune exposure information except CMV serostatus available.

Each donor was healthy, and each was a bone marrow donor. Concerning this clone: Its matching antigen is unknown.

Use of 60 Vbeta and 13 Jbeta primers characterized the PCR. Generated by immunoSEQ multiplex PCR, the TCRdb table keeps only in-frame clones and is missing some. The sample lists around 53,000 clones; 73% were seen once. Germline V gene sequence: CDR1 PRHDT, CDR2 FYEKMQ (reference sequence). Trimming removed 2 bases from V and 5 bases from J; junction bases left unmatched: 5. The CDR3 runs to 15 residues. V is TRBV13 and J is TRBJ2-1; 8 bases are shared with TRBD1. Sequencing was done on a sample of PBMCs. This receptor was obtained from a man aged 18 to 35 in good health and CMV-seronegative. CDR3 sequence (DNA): TGTGCCAGCAGCTTAAGACAGGGGCTGGACAATGAGCAGTTCTTC. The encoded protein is CASSLRQGLDNEQFF.